A single sample gave rise to the 15 T cell receptor beta chains below, sequenced in a study of blood T cells in healthy people across ages. A second about 7 to 11 cycle PCR used barcoded and J-beta primers. Via MiXCR, TCRdb re-called the 5' RACE reads, giving one row per CDR3 protein. The sample yields about 770,000 distinct CDR3 sequences, around 43% seen once. The source material was blood. The receptors come from a man aged 60-69 years in good health.

The genes are TRBV12-3 or TRBV12-4 and TRBJ2-5, with 8 bases identical to TRBD1. CDR3 length: 15 amino acids. V trimming: 5 bases; J trimming: 5 bases; junction bases outside the gene matches: 10. This CDR3 reads CASSASDRVGETQYF. In DNA, the CDR3 is TGTGCCAGCAGTGCCTCGGACAGGGTGGGGGAGACCCAGTACTTC.

The gene calls are TRBV6-2 or TRBV6-3 and TRBJ2-5; unclear D gene. Germline CDR1 reads MNHEY; CDR2 reads SVGEGT. Between the trimmed V and J ends, which lost 2 bases and 11 bases, there was a span of 18 bases. CDR3 size: 14 residues. The DNA for the CDR3 is TGTGCCAGCAGTTACCCGGCCAGATACAATGAGCAGTACTTC. It codes for CASSYPARYNEQYF.

The rearrangement joins TRBV28 to TRBJ2-7; the D is unclear. The germline V and J ends were trimmed by 7 bases and 0 bases, with 10 bases remaining between them. The CDR3 loop spans 13 amino acids. The germline V gene has CDR1 MDHEN and CDR2 SYDVKM. The DNA for the CDR3 is TGTGCCAGCACTCTCGCTCGCTCCTACGAGCAGTACTTC. Translating gives CASTLARSYEQYF. Looking up the rest from reference TRBV28 and TRBJ2-7 gives the full variable domain: DVKVTQSSRYLVKRTGEKVFLECVQDMDHENMFWYRQDPGLGLRLIYFSYDVKMKEKGDIPEGYSVSREKKERFSLILESASTNQTSMYLCASTLARSYEQYFGPGTRLTVT.

This clonotype was seen a handful of times. This rearrangement joins TRBV20-1 to TRBJ1-2, with 9 bases identical to TRBD1. After removal of 3 bases from V and 4 bases from J, the junction contained 6 bases not matched to a gene. The CDR3 extends over 14 amino acids. CDR1 is DFQATT, CDR2 SNEGSKA, per germline (reference sequence). The CDR3 sequence is CSASEQGAVYGYTF. As DNA, the CDR3 is TGCAGTGCTAGTGAACAGGGGGCTGTCTATGGCTACACCTTC.

The chain employs TRBV12-3 or TRBV12-4 and TRBJ2-7; TRBD2 matches at 7 bases. The CDR3 is 15 residues long. The ends lost 2 bases at V and 7 bases at J; junction bases unmatched: 11. The CDR3 DNA sequence: TGTGCCAGCAGTTTATCCGTGGGAGGGAGAAATGAGCAGTACTTC. Translation: CASSLSVGGRNEQYF.

The rearrangement joins TRBV20-1 to TRBJ1-2; 9 nucleotides match TRBD1. The trim removed 7 bases at V and 4 bases at J, leaving 7 bases unmatched. The CDR3 has 13 amino acids. Germline V CDR1 and CDR2: DFQATT, SNEGSKA (reference sequence). CDR3 sequence (DNA): TGCAGTGGAGGGACAGGGAAGGGCTATGGCTACACCTTC. This translates into CSGGTGKGYGYTF.

The chain is built from TRBV6-6 and TRBJ1-2; D gene uncertain. This CDR3 has 17 amino acids. Germline values: CDR1 MNHNY, CDR2 SVGAGI (reference sequence). V gave up 4 bases and J gave up 2 bases, with 20 bases separating them. The CDR3 reads CASSSRVTSSVNYGYTF. In nucleotides, the CDR3 is TGTGCCAGCAGTTCGAGGGTTACTAGTTCGGTGAACTATGGCTACACCTTC.

The chain joins TRBV20-1 to TRBJ2-5; D possibly matches TRBD1 or TRBD2 (6 bases each). Trimming cost V 1 base and J 1 base, with 10 bases left between them. Germline V CDR1 and CDR2: DFQATT, SNEGSKA (reference sequence). The CDR3 is 14 amino acids. DNA for the CDR3: TGCAGTGCTAGAGCGGGGGCCTTCCAAGAGACCCAGTACTTC. As protein: CSARAGAFQETQYF.

This clonotype occurred a few times. The chain employs TRBV7-2 and TRBJ2-5, with D maybe TRBD2 (6 bases). V was clipped by 5 bases and J by 3 bases, with 10 bases between them. The CDR3 runs to 13 residues. Germline CDR1 is SGHTA and CDR2 is FQGNSA. The CDR3 nucleotides read TGTGCCAGCAGCGCTCTAGCGAAAGAGACCCAGTACTTC. Amino acids: CASSALAKETQYF.

This clonotype was recorded a few times. V is TRBV6-5 and J is TRBJ2-1, with TRBD1 matching over 7 bases. The CDR3 is 15 amino acids. Germline assignment: CDR1 MNHEY and CDR2 SVGAGI. V trimming: 5 bases; J trimming: 4 bases; junction bases outside the gene matches: 8. As DNA, the CDR3 is TGTGCCAGCAGTCACATCCGACAGGGTTACAATGAGCAGTTCTTC. Protein product: CASSHIRQGYNEQFF.

This clonotype was seen a handful of times. The rearrangement links TRBV5-1 to TRBJ2-5, with a tentative D call TRBD1 (5 bases). The CDR3 is 17 amino acids. V was shortened by 0 bases and J by 2 bases, with 17 bases between the two germline ends. The germline V gene encodes CDR1 SGHRS and CDR2 YFSETQ. This CDR3 is CASSLAGSGKWQETQYF. The CDR3 DNA is TGCGCCAGCAGCTTGGCCGGATCAGGGAAATGGCAAGAGACCCAGTACTTC.

This clonotype has ten or more counts. The chain links TRBV29-1 to TRBJ2-6; D gene unclear. V was trimmed by 4 bases and J by 2 bases, leaving 3 bases between them. The CDR3 extends over 12 amino acids. Germline-derived CDR1 and CDR2 are SQVTM and ANQGSEA. CDR3 sequence (DNA): TGCAGCGTTGTAACTGGGGCCAACGTCCTGACTTTC. Encoded protein: CSVVTGANVLTF.

About this clonotype itself: The germline gene is not matched at one end of the junction; a read error may be the cause. The chain couples TRBV3-1 to TRBJ2-7; weak D call: TRBD2 (6 bases). CDR3 length: 14 amino acids. Germline V gene data show CDR1 as LGHDT and CDR2 as YNNKEL (reference sequence). CDR3: CTSSQDLEGYGQYF. The CDR3 nucleotides read TGTACCAGCAGCCAAGATTTGGAGGGCTACGGGCAGTACTTC.

This clonotype was found a few times. CDR3: CASSHAGPYEQYF. In nucleotides, the CDR3 is TGTGCCAGCAGCCACGCTGGACCCTACGAGCAGTACTTC. This chain links TRBV3-1 with TRBJ2-7, with D uncertain. Germline values: CDR1 LGHDT, CDR2 YNNKEL (reference sequence). The CDR3 length is 13 residues. V lost 3 bases and J lost 2, with 8 bases in between.

The chain uses TRBV6-2 or TRBV6-3 and TRBJ1-5; D remains ambiguous. This CDR3 has 14 residues. V lost 0 bases to trimming and J lost 6 bases, with 9 bases between them. Looked up from germline, CDR1 is MNHEY and CDR2 is SVGEGT. The CDR3: CASSYSRGFQPQHF. Written as DNA, the CDR3 is TGTGCCAGCAGTTACTCTCGAGGTTTTCAGCCCCAGCATTTT.